This entry describes one T cell receptor beta chain. Its antigen is unidentified. TCRdb re-analysed the PCR reads in MiXCR, keeping a single row per CDR3 protein. The sample lists about 18,000 distinct CDR3 sequences, under 60% seen once, with roughly 32% in the top ten. Stated time point: after preoperative PTX-NDP chemotherapy. The data are from a study of esophageal squamous cell carcinoma under preoperative chemotherapy. Study conclusions and caveats: After treatment, tumor-infiltrating lymphocytes apparently came partly from blood T cells.

Trimming shortened V by 0 bases and J by 12 bases, and 30 bases separated the two germline ends. The CDR3 extends over 19 amino acids. CDR1 and CDR2 from the germline V gene are SGHTA and FQGNSA. Sampling was carried out from a patient given preoperative chemotherapy. The origin of this receptor is a human donor with esophageal squamous cell carcinoma. The donor label of this sample is uncertain. The chain has TRBV7-2 and TRBJ2-4; maybe TRBD2 (5 bases). The CDR3 loop reads CASSLAGSAIGLAQKTQYF. DNA for the CDR3: TGTGCCAGCAGCTTAGCAGGGTCGGCGATTGGCCTAGCCCAAAAGACTCAGTACTTC.